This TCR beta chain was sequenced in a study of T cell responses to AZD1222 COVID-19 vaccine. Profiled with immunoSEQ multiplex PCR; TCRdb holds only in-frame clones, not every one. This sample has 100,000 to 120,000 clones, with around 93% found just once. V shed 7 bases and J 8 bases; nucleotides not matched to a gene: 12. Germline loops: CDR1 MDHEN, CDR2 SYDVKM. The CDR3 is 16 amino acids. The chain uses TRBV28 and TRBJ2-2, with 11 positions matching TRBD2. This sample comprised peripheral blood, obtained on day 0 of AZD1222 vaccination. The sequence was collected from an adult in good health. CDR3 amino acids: CASTFSGGALLGELFF. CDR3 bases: TGTGCCAGCACTTTTAGCGGGGGGGCCTTATTAGGGGAGCTGTTTTTT.